The 25 T cell receptor beta chains below were found in one sample sequenced in a study of T cells in Graves' hyperthyroidism and ophthalmopathy (dated by TCRdb to the late 2010s). Library generation was performed with multiplex PCR. Sequencer: Illumina HiSeq 2000. TCR beta CDR3 regions were amplified from RNA transcripts. The TCR CDR3 was subjected to a first round of RT-PCR using the HTBI primer set and the Qiagen OneStep RT-PCR kit. TCRdb trimmed public reads at Q25 via fastp, called clones via MiXCR and kept in-frame beta chains. CDR3 protein sequences are deduplicated, and each keeps its most common genes and DNA. This sample is represented by fewer than 200,000 distinct CDR3 sequences; approximately 15% of them were singletons. Together, the top ten hold roughly 30% of the sample. The sequenced sample was blood. These receptors were taken from a woman in her fifties or sixties with Graves' hyperthyroidism.

This clonotype was seen at least ten times. The genes are TRBV5-1 and TRBJ2-3; 11 bases are a match to TRBD2. Looked up from germline, CDR1 is SGHRS and CDR2 is YFSETQ. V lost 0 bases and J lost 4; bases outside the gene matches: 1. This CDR3 is built from 15 residues. This chain's CDR3 is CASSLVSGGADTQYF. DNA of the CDR3: TGCGCCAGCAGCTTGGTTAGCGGGGGGGCAGATACGCAGTATTTT. The full variable domain, with the rest looked up from reference TRBV5-1 and TRBJ2-3, is KAGVTQTPRYLIKTRGQQVTLSCSPISGHRSVSWYQQTPGQGLQFLFEYFSETQRNKGNFPGRFSGRQFSNSRSEMNVSTLELGDSALYLCASSLVSGGADTQYFGPGTRLTVL.

This sequence joins TRBV9 and TRBJ2-2, with a possible D match to TRBD1 (6 bases). CDR1 is SGDLS and CDR2 is YYNGEE in the germline V gene. The CDR3 contains 16 residues. With 0 bases removed from V and 3 bases from J, the gap between germline ends came to 12 bases. CDR3 DNA sequence: TGTGCCAGCAGCGTAGTATCGGCAGGGGACACCGGGGAGCTGTTTTTT. It is translated as CASSVVSAGDTGELFF.

This clonotype has a handful of counts. A junction boundary mismatches the germline segment, possibly from a read error. The chain links TRBV7-2 to TRBJ2-5; D is tentatively TRBD1 or TRBD2 (6 bases each). CDR1 and CDR2 (germline): SGHTA, FQGNSA. The CDR3 is 14 amino acids. CDR3 coding DNA: TGTGCCAGCTGCTTAGGGGGGAACCAAGAGACCCAGTACTTC. Translated, it gives CASCLGGNQETQYF.

The chain couples TRBV28 to TRBJ1-2; a weak D match, TRBD1 (5 bases). The CDR3 has 17 residues. Per the germline V gene, CDR1 is MDHEN and CDR2 is SYDVKM. V lost 3 bases to trimming and J lost 4 bases, with 21 bases between them. In DNA form, the CDR3 reads TGTGCCAGCAGTTTTGGGGGGAAGGCGGCGTCGCGCTATGGCTACACCTTC. The encoded protein is CASSFGGKAASRYGYTF.

A note on this clonotype: A much larger clonotype is one base distant, so this may be a read error. In nucleotides, the CDR3 is TGTGCCAGCAGCAACGGAACGTTCCATGGCTACACCTTC. Amino acid sequence: CASSNGTFHGYTF. V gene TRBV12-3 or TRBV12-4 combines with J gene TRBJ1-2; D remains ambiguous. V was cut by 6 bases and J by 6 bases, with 14 bases left in between. The CDR3 spans 13 residues.

This clonotype was seen ten or more times. The chain carries TRBV6-1 and TRBJ2-7; 11 nucleotides match TRBD2. Unmatched junction bases numbered 13, after V lost 7 bases and J lost 2 bases. CDR3 length equals 17 residues. The germline gives CDR1 MNHNS, CDR2 SASEGT. The chain's CDR3 is CASKVTSGASGAYEQYF. CDR3 in DNA: TGTGCCAGCAAAGTGACTAGCGGGGCCTCCGGGGCCTACGAGCAGTACTTC.

There are many counts of this clonotype. This CDR3 is CASSPHLTGYRTEAFF. Written as DNA, the CDR3 is TGTGCCAGCAGTCCCCACCTAACAGGATACAGGACTGAAGCTTTCTTT. The V call is TRBV6-2 or TRBV6-3, the J call TRBJ1-1, with D tentatively TRBD1 (5 bases). V shed 5 bases and J shed 5 bases, with 21 bases lying between them. The CDR3 length is 16 residues. Looked up from germline, CDR1 is MNHEY and CDR2 is SVGEGT.

The rearrangement uses TRBV30 and TRBJ1-2; D is perhaps TRBD1 (6 bases). Per germline, CDR1 GTSNPN and CDR2 SVGIG (reference sequence). V was shortened by 3 bases and J by 5 bases, with 16 bases between the two germline ends. This CDR3 comprises 14 residues. CDR3 DNA sequence: TGTGCCTGGAGATGGGGGGGCGGGAGTTATGGCTACACCTTC. Protein sequence: CAWRWGGGSYGYTF.

This clonotype was counted a few times. This chain connects TRBV29-1 to TRBJ2-3, with 11 nucleotides matching TRBD1. Germline lookup yields CDR1 SQVTM and CDR2 ANQGSEA. With 7 bases clipped from V and 2 bases from J, the junction kept 8 bases outside the gene matches. CDR3 length equals 15 residues. The CDR3 region is CSARTGGLHTDTQYF. CDR3 nucleotides: TGCAGCGCCCGGACAGGGGGCCTACACACAGATACGCAGTATTTT.

In its sample, this clonotype was seen many times. V gene TRBV10-3 combines with J gene TRBJ1-3, with a tentative D call TRBD1 (5 bases). Trimming pared 6 bases from V and 5 bases from J, leaving 11 bases between. Per germline, CDR1 ENHRY and CDR2 SYGVKD. This CDR3 is built from 13 residues. The CDR3 DNA sequence: TGTGCCATCAGGGGGGACGTGAGAAACACCATATATTTT. This gives the protein CAIRGDVRNTIYF.

This clonotype was found many times. The V and J genes are TRBV6-6 and TRBJ2-7; 12 bases align to TRBD2. With V trimmed by 0 bases and J by 0 bases, 6 bases remained unmatched. The CDR3 totals 18 residues. CDR1 is MNHNY and CDR2 is SVGAGI in the germline V gene (reference sequence). The CDR3 region has the DNA TGTGCCAGCAGTTACTCTCCGACTAGCGGGGGCCCCTCCTACGAGCAGTACTTC. Encoded protein: CASSYSPTSGGPSYEQYF.

In this sample, this clonotype turned up many times. V gene TRBV12-3 or TRBV12-4 combines with J gene TRBJ1-5; the D is unclear. There are 15 residues in the CDR3. Trimming stripped 4 bases from V and 1 base from J, with 11 bases between. This CDR3 is CASSSKGMSNQPQHF. The CDR3 nucleotides read TGTGCCAGCAGTTCTAAGGGTATGAGCAATCAGCCCCAGCATTTT.

The sample holds many counts of this clonotype. V gene TRBV15 combines with J gene TRBJ2-3; 7 bases align to TRBD2. The junction had 3 bases not matched to a gene; V was cut back by 6 bases and J by 0 bases. There are 14 residues in the CDR3. CDR1 and CDR2 from the germline V gene are LNHNV and YYDKDF (reference sequence). The CDR3 spells CATSRAGSTDTQYF. DNA of the CDR3: TGTGCCACCAGTCGAGCGGGGAGCACAGATACGCAGTATTTT.

The gene calls are TRBV5-6 and TRBJ1-1; D remains unclear. The CDR3 contains 15 residues. The ends were cut back, 0 bases at V and 0 bases at J, with 9 bases in the middle. In germline, CDR1 is SGHDT, CDR2 YYEEEE. This CDR3 reads CASSLGVGMNTEAFF. The CDR3 DNA reads as TGTGCCAGCAGCTTGGGGGTGGGGATGAACACTGAAGCTTTCTTT.

This clonotype was seen at least ten times. CDR3 loop: CASSPQEGANYGYTF. The CDR3 coding sequence is TGTGCCAGCAGCCCACAGGAGGGGGCTAACTATGGCTACACCTTC. The chain combines TRBV7-6 with TRBJ1-2, with D possibly matching TRBD1 (6 bases). The CDR3 is made up of 15 amino acids. The germline V gene has CDR1 SGHVS and CDR2 FNYEAQ. The V and J ends lost 5 bases and 0 bases respectively, with 13 bases between them.

This clonotype came up many times. This chain connects TRBV28 to TRBJ1-5, with no clear D. Germline CDR1 is MDHEN and CDR2 is SYDVKM. The V and J ends lost 7 bases and 5 bases respectively, with 9 bases between them. This CDR3 comprises 12 residues. Here the CDR3 reads CASTLSHQPQHF. The CDR3 DNA follows: TGTGCCAGCACCCTTTCACATCAGCCCCAGCATTTT.

The sample holds a few counts of this clonotype. V and J are TRBV19 and TRBJ2-7; the match to TRBD2 covers 8 bases. The J segment lost 0 bases and the V segment lost 7 bases, leaving 5 bases of the junction unmatched. Germline V gives CDR1 LNHDA, CDR2 SQIVND (reference sequence). The CDR3 totals 14 residues. This chain's CDR3 is CASTPAGGSYEQYF. CDR3 nucleotides: TGTGCCAGTACCCCGGCGGGGGGCTCCTACGAGCAGTACTTC.

The rearrangement uses TRBV6-1 and TRBJ2-1; 7 nucleotides match TRBD2. The length of the CDR3 is 16 residues. Unmatched junction bases numbered 8, after V lost 6 bases and J lost 0 bases. CDR1 and CDR2 from the germline V gene are MNHNS and SASEGT. The CDR3 is CASREVAGLSYNEQFF. The CDR3 DNA follows: TGTGCCAGCAGAGAGGTAGCGGGCCTCTCCTACAATGAGCAGTTCTTC.

At least ten counts were recorded for this clonotype. The genes are TRBV2 and TRBJ2-2; 10 bases agree with TRBD1. The CDR3 spans 14 residues. V shed 4 bases, J shed 7 bases, and the junction held 3 bases outside the gene matches. Germline assignment: CDR1 SNHLY and CDR2 FYNNEI. For the CDR3, the DNA is TGTGCCAGCAGTGGACAGGGGGCAGTCGGGGAGCTGTTTTTT. Protein sequence: CASSGQGAVGELFF.

This clonotype was picked up many times. The rearrangement uses TRBV20-1 and TRBJ2-1, with D uncertain. The CDR3 runs to 16 residues. Germline V gene lookup returns CDR1 DFQATT and CDR2 SNEGSKA (reference sequence). V was clipped by 4 bases and J by 0 bases, with 16 bases between them. This chain's CDR3 is CSANPRGSSSYNEQFF. Written as DNA, the CDR3 is TGCAGTGCTAACCCGCGCGGTTCAAGCTCCTACAATGAGCAGTTCTTC.

This clonotype was recorded at least ten times. As DNA, the CDR3 is TGTGCCAGCAGCATGGACATCTCCTACGAGCAGTACTTC. The encoded protein is CASSMDISYEQYF. The gene calls are TRBV11-2 and TRBJ2-7; D perhaps matches TRBD1 (5 bases). V shed 5 bases and J shed 0 bases, with 8 bases lying between them. Germline V gene lookup returns CDR1 SGHAT and CDR2 FQNNGV. The CDR3 is 13 residues long.

This clonotype was seen at least ten times. The rearrangement uses TRBV2 and TRBJ2-6; 15 bases fit TRBD2. The CDR3 loop spans 22 amino acids. Trimming at V came to 7 bases and at J to 0 bases, leaving 16 bases not matched to a gene. Germline assignment: CDR1 SNHLY and CDR2 FYNNEI. The CDR3 DNA reads TGTGCCAGCAACCTGGGACTAGCGGGGGGTACCAATATTAGCTCTGGGGCCAACGTCCTGACTTTC. Protein product: CASNLGLAGGTNISSGANVLTF.

At least ten counts were recorded for this clonotype. V usage is TRBV7-9 and J usage is TRBJ2-7, with D unclear. Trimming pared 4 bases from V and 4 bases from J, leaving 17 bases between. Germline CDR1 reads SEHNR; CDR2 reads FQNEAQ (reference sequence). CDR3 size: 15 residues. The CDR3 nucleotides are TGTGCCAGCAGCTCTAGTACTTACCCGGTGTACGAGCAGTACTTC. It translates to CASSSSTYPVYEQYF.

This clonotype was recorded at least ten times. This chain connects TRBV12-3 or TRBV12-4 to TRBJ2-1; 7 positions match TRBD2. J lost 9 bases, V lost 3 bases, and 11 bases had no gene match. This CDR3 spans 15 amino acids. The CDR3 here is CASSFWRGLEGEQFF. CDR3 DNA: TGTGCCAGCAGTTTTTGGCGGGGGTTAGAGGGTGAGCAGTTCTTC.

The sample holds many counts of this clonotype. V gene TRBV11-2 combines with J gene TRBJ2-3; D not certain. Trimming removed 0 bases from V and 3 bases from J, with 16 bases in between. The CDR3 sequence is 17 residues long. Per germline, CDR1 SGHAT and CDR2 FQNNGV. The CDR3 here is CASSLDRSVVGTDTQYF. The CDR3 DNA reads TGTGCCAGCAGCTTAGATCGAAGTGTCGTGGGGACAGATACGCAGTATTTT. Combining the CDR3 with reference TRBV11-2 and TRBJ2-3 gives the whole variable domain EAGVAQSPRYKIIEKRQSVAFWCNPISGHATLYWYQQILGQGPKLLIQFQNNGVVDDSQLPKDRFSAERLKGVDSTLKIQPAKLEDSAVYLCASSLDRSVVGTDTQYFGPGTRLTVL.